The T cell receptor beta chain under discussion was sequenced for a study of siplizumab effects on memory and regulatory T cells. Trimming removed 6 bases from V and 8 bases from J; junction bases left unmatched: 6. The CDR3 totals 11 residues. The germline gives CDR1 DFQATT, CDR2 SNEGSKA (reference sequence). Around 100,000 TCR templates per sample were assayed. Profiled with immunoSEQ multiplex PCR; TCRdb holds only in-frame clones, not every one. The data show roughly 100,000 clones, about 96% seen once. Whole-study findings and limits: Left unconfirmed was the suppressive function of proliferating Tregs from siplizumab cultures. The diversity of naive T cells seemed greater than that of memory cells, and their alloresponse contribution seemed major. Sequences below about 10^-5 frequency were poorly captured. As a result, only a minor fraction of alloreactive clones mapped to unstimulated subsets.

Concerning this clone itself: Its antigen is currently unknown.

Input material: naive CD4+ T cells sorted from blood. The sequence was obtained from a human donor in good health. The chain is built from TRBV20-1 and TRBJ2-5; 7 nucleotides match TRBD1. CDR3 bases: TGCAGTGCAACAACAGGGGACACCCAGTACTTC. Protein product: CSATTGDTQYF.